This T cell receptor beta chain originates from a study of cytomegalovirus exposure and HLA in healthy donors. Notes on the study in general: It was confirmed in vitro that a few of the CMV-associated chains were specific for CMV antigens. The study labeled 150 to 200 TCR beta chains cytomegalovirus-associated.

This clone was detected only once. Its target is unknown. CDR3 size: 13 residues. The germline CDR1 and CDR2 sequences are MDHEN and SYDVKM. Trimming pared 6 bases from V and 5 bases from J, leaving 13 bases between. As for the donors, each was a healthy bone marrow donor. Primers for the PCR totalled 60 Vbeta and 13 Jbeta. This table comes from immunoSEQ multiplex PCR, and its TCRdb copy is limited to in-frame clones, with some not included. Of approximately 100,000 clones listed, 60% to 80% are singletons. The sequenced material came from PBMCs. This clonotype was sampled from a human donor in good health. The chain has TRBV28 and TRBJ1-2; TRBD1 might be the D (5 bases). The DNA of the CDR3 is TGTGCCAGCAGCTGGACAACCCGGTATGGCTACACCTTC. Translated: CASSWTTRYGYTF.